This T cell receptor (beta chain) was found in a study of T cell changes during pregnancy in multiple sclerosis. Data came from immunoSEQ multiplex PCR; TCRdb stores just in-frame clones and leaves some out. This table holds fewer than 70,000 clones, 80% to 90% found once. CDR3 size: 13 residues. Germline lookup yields CDR1 SEHNR and CDR2 FQNEAQ (reference sequence). V was cut by 5 bases and J by 4 bases, with 9 bases left in between. This TCR came from a female donor with multiple sclerosis, enrolled in a pregnancy study. The rearrangement links TRBV7-9 to TRBJ2-4, with D unresolved. Source: peripheral blood, taken in the first trimester of pregnancy. CDR3 DNA: TGTGCCAGCAGCCCCCGGGTGAAAAACATTCAGTACTTC. Protein: CASSPRVKNIQYF.